A selection of T cell receptor beta chains follows, all from one sample in a study of cytomegalovirus exposure and HLA in healthy donors. Clones were sequenced by immunoSEQ multiplex PCR, and TCRdb holds only the in-frame ones, with some missing. The sample has more than 200,000 clones; around 90% are singletons. Material: PBMCs. These receptors were obtained from a woman aged 25 to 39 in good health and CMV-seronegative. Both conserved end residues are part of each CDR3. The size of a clone is reported for some rows only, either as once, few or many, or as a class for expanded clones.

J | length | V | size | CDR3
TRBJ2-7 | 14 | TRBV7-6 | . | CASSPRPGTYEQYF
TRBJ2-7 | 14 | TRBV27 | . | CASRDIAWPSEQYF
TRBJ2-1 | 15 | TRBV7-2 | . | CASSLTSASYNEQFF
TRBJ2-2 | 18 | TRBV13 | . | CASSLYSGLAAYGGELFF
TRBJ2-7 | 14 | TRBV5-1 | . | CASSLEGQGNEQYF
TRBJ2-7 | 15 | TRBV28 | many | CASSPSGIPDYEQYF
TRBJ2-3 | 15 | TRBV5-4 | . | CASSSPGTRSDTQYF
TRBJ2-7 | 15 | TRBV14 | . | CASSHRPGGLYEQYF
TRBJ2-2 | 15 | TRBV30 | . | CALPDSSRNTGELFF
TRBJ1-5 | 12 | TRBV27 | once | CASRNPGQPQHF
TRBJ1-2 | 14 | TRBV7-2 | . | CASSSGQANYGYTF
TRBJ2-7 | 16 | TRBV11-2 | . | CASSQNRALAGYEQYF
TRBJ2-7 | 15 | TRBV6-1 | . | CASIYLETASYEQYF